These 23 T cell receptor beta chains came from one sample sequenced in a study of PD-1 blockade in classical Hodgkin lymphoma. Time point given: cycle 4 day 1 (C4D1), after more than five weeks of nivolumab. Brentuximab vedotin exposure varied, and every patient relapsed after autologous stem cell transplantation. Isolation of CD4+ T cells from thawed PBMCs was performed by magnetic negative selection. Only in-frame clones appear in the TCRdb table, and some are missing; sequencing was by immunoSEQ multiplex PCR. This sample has some 17,000 clones; 75% occur once, and the top ten carry 2% to 2.5%. The source was CD4+ T cells from blood, collected before the fourth cycle of nivolumab. The receptors derive from a human donor with classical Hodgkin lymphoma.

The genes are TRBV6-5 and TRBJ1-5; D ambiguous. V lost 0 bases and J lost 7, with 7 bases in between. In germline, CDR1 is MNHEY, CDR2 SVGAGI. The CDR3 consists of 13 residues. CDR3 sequence: CASSYSGKQPQHF. DNA for the CDR3: TGTGCCAGCAGTTACTCGGGAAAGCAGCCCCAGCATTTT.

This clone was picked up a small number of times. The chain couples TRBV19 to TRBJ1-2, with 7 bases identical to TRBD1. The V gene's germline CDR1 is LNHDA and CDR2 SQIVND (reference sequence). V gave up 5 bases and J gave up 4 bases; unmatched junction bases: 4. The CDR3 runs to 13 residues. CDR3 sequence reads: CASSPWDSYGYTF. The CDR3 coding sequence is TGTGCCAGTAGTCCCTGGGACAGCTATGGCTACACCTTC.

The chain carries TRBV4-1 and TRBJ2-1; either TRBD1 or TRBD2 may supply D (5 bases each). The CDR3 extends over 18 amino acids. The ends were cut back, 5 bases at V and 7 bases at J, with 27 bases in the middle. Germline V gives CDR1 MGHRA, CDR2 YSYEKL. The CDR3: CASSGGRGGQNSGNEQFF. The CDR3 bases are TGCGCCAGCAGCGGCGGAAGGGGCGGGCAGAACTCCGGTAATGAGCAGTTCTTC.

V is TRBV30 and J is TRBJ2-6; 7 bases are a match to TRBD1. The CDR3 sequence is 13 residues long. Germline V CDR1 and CDR2: GTSNPN, SVGIG (reference sequence). V dropped 5 bases and J dropped 4; count of bases not matched to a gene: 2. The chain's CDR3 is CAWDRVGANVLTF. The DNA of the CDR3 is TGTGCCTGGGACAGGGTCGGGGCCAACGTCCTGACTTTC.

The chain couples TRBV7-2 to TRBJ1-6; a weak D match, TRBD1 (6 bases). The V and J ends lost 2 bases and 9 bases respectively, with 17 bases between them. The CDR3 contains 16 residues. Per germline, CDR1 SGHTA and CDR2 FQGNSA. The CDR3 loop reads CASSLSPGGPSSPLHF. The CDR3, as DNA: TGTGCCAGCAGCTTAAGCCCTGGGGGCCCGAGTTCACCCCTCCACTTT.

This rearrangement joins TRBV6-5 to TRBJ2-3; 7 positions match TRBD1. The CDR3 has 15 amino acids. Germline CDR1 is MNHEY and CDR2 is SVGAGI. Unmatched junction bases numbered 1, after V lost 0 bases and J lost 1 base. CDR3 in amino acids: CASSYSGTGTDTQYF. The CDR3 bases are TGTGCCAGCAGTTACTCGGGGACAGGCACAGATACGCAGTATTTT.

The chain recombines TRBV27 with TRBJ2-7; 8 nucleotides agree with TRBD2. The trim removed 7 bases at V and 7 bases at J, leaving 12 bases unmatched. The CDR3 has 14 amino acids. In germline, CDR1 is MNHEY, CDR2 SMNVEV (reference sequence). The CDR3 nucleotides read TGTGCCAGCACTTCCTGGGCGGGAGGAGAAGAGCAGTACTTC. It specifies CASTSWAGGEEQYF.

The gene calls are TRBV19 and TRBJ2-3; no reliable D call. Trimming stripped 3 bases from V and 10 bases from J, with 14 bases between. The CDR3 sequence is 13 residues long. Germline V gene data show CDR1 as LNHDA and CDR2 as SQIVND (reference sequence). CDR3 sequence (DNA): TGTGCCAGTAGTATCGTAGGGCAGCAATCGCAGTATTTT. Amino acids: CASSIVGQQSQYF.

J is TRBJ2-2 and V is TRBV28; possible D gene TRBD1, 6 bases. V was trimmed by 10 bases and J by 5 bases, leaving 11 bases between them. Germline V lookup: CDR1 MDHEN, CDR2 SYDVKM. The CDR3 runs 12 residues. For the CDR3, the DNA is TGTGCCACCGAGAGGGGGACCGGGGAGCTGTTTTTT. Translating it yields CATERGTGELFF.

Only a few counts were recorded for this clone. The chain joins TRBV27 to TRBJ1-2, with D possibly matching TRBD1 (6 bases). Trimming shortened V by 0 bases and J by 8 bases, and 7 bases separated the two germline ends. CDR1 and CDR2 (germline): MNHEY, SMNVEV (reference sequence). This CDR3 has 12 residues. The CDR3 DNA sequence: TGTGCCAGCAGTTTATCGGGGGGCGGCTACACCTTC. Translating it yields CASSLSGGGYTF.

The chain has TRBV2 and TRBJ1-2, with no clear D. This CDR3 spans 13 amino acids. Germline V gives CDR1 SNHLY, CDR2 FYNNEI. V lost 8 bases and J lost 7, with 17 bases in between. CDR3 loop: CASHAYEQAGYTF. The CDR3 coding sequence is TGTGCCAGCCACGCCTATGAGCAGGCTGGCTACACCTTC.

A single count supports this clone. The V and J genes are TRBV6-6 and TRBJ2-7; 11 bases are shared with TRBD2. The J segment lost 7 bases and the V segment lost 0 bases, leaving 8 bases of the junction unmatched. This CDR3 comprises 16 residues. The germline V gene has CDR1 MNHNY and CDR2 SVGAGI (reference sequence). The CDR3 is CASSYSIGTSGGEQYF. The CDR3 bases are TGTGCCAGCAGTTACTCTATTGGGACTAGCGGTGGAGAGCAGTACTTC.

The CDR3 loop is CASSQEGPANRGHATNEKLFF. CDR3 nucleotides: TGCGCCAGCAGCCAAGAGGGTCCCGCCAACAGGGGACATGCAACTAATGAAAAACTGTTTTTT. The genes are TRBV4-3 and TRBJ1-4, with TRBD1 matching 7 bases. Germline-derived CDR1 and CDR2 are LGHNA and YSLEER. CDR3 length equals 21 residues. V shed 0 bases and J 0 bases; nucleotides not matched to a gene: 16.

The genes are TRBV2 and TRBJ2-1; D is possibly TRBD2 (6 bases). V gave up 9 bases and J gave up 0 bases, with 18 bases separating them. Germline V gene sequence: CDR1 SNHLY, CDR2 FYNNEI. The CDR3 runs to 16 residues. The DNA of the CDR3 is TGTGCCAGTGCAAGGGACTTACTGAGCTCCTACAATGAGCAGTTCTTC. Its translation: CASARDLLSSYNEQFF.

This chain joins TRBV7-2 and TRBJ2-2; no firm D call. The V gene lost 4 bases and the J gene lost 0 bases, with 6 bases spanning the gap. The CDR3 is 14 amino acids. Looked up from germline, CDR1 is SGHTA and CDR2 is FQGNSA. DNA for the CDR3: TGTGCCAGCAGCTCCTACACGAACACCGGGGAGCTGTTTTTT. Encoded protein: CASSSYTNTGELFF.

The J gene is TRBJ1-2, the V gene TRBV5-6; D gene uncertain. The CDR3 loop spans 14 amino acids. Trimming removed 4 bases from V and 4 bases from J, with 14 bases in between. CDR1 and CDR2 (germline): SGHDT, YYEEEE. The CDR3 region is CASSLALVAYGYTF. The CDR3 DNA is TGTGCCAGCAGCCTGGCGCTTGTGGCCTATGGCTACACCTTC.

This chain uses TRBV7-2 with TRBJ1-1, with D unresolved. The CDR3 loop spans 13 amino acids. Germline V gene sequence: CDR1 SGHTA, CDR2 FQGNSA. Trimming took off 5 bases at V and 2 bases at J, with 9 bases between the two ends. CDR3 sequence (DNA): TGTGCCAGCAGCACCCGGGCCAACACTGAAGCTTTCTTT. Translating gives CASSTRANTEAFF.

The chain uses TRBV5-1 and TRBJ2-1; 11 bases match TRBD2. The CDR3 is 17 amino acids. V was clipped by 3 bases and J by 0 bases; unmatched bases: 5. Per germline, CDR1 SGHRS and CDR2 YFSETQ. The CDR3 loop reads CASSSGTSGRSYNEQFF. DNA of the CDR3: TGCGCCAGCAGCTCCGGGACTAGCGGTCGCTCCTACAATGAGCAGTTCTTC.

V usage is TRBV28 and J usage is TRBJ2-5; the D gene is possibly TRBD1 (5 bases). This CDR3 comprises 15 residues. Germline CDR1 is MDHEN and CDR2 is SYDVKM. The germline V and J ends were trimmed by 2 bases and 2 bases, with 12 bases remaining between them. CDR3 in amino acids: CASSLRGHTQETQYF. In DNA, the CDR3 is TGTGCCAGCAGTTTAAGGGGCCACACTCAAGAGACCCAGTACTTC.

This chain uses TRBV11-2 with TRBJ2-5; possible D gene TRBD2, 5 bases. The end of the DNA fits TRBJ2-7 better, so the J call may be wrong. The CDR3 is 16 amino acids. CDR1 and CDR2 from the germline V gene are SGHAT and FQNNGV. The CDR3 DNA reads TGTGCCAGCAGCCCGAAAATCGGGGTTAGGGTCGACGAGCAGTACTTC. It is translated as CASSPKIGVRVDEQYF.

The chain joins TRBV6-6 to TRBJ2-2; 8 positions agree with TRBD1. The J segment lost 7 bases and the V segment lost 2 bases, leaving 3 bases of the junction unmatched. Germline V CDR1 and CDR2: MNHNY, SVGAGI (reference sequence). The CDR3 extends over 14 amino acids. The CDR3, as DNA: TGTGCCAGCAGTTACAGGACAGGGTACGGGGAGCTGTTTTTT. It yields the protein CASSYRTGYGELFF.

The chain couples TRBV23-1 to TRBJ1-3, with TRBD1 as a possible D gene (6 bases). TRBV23-1 is designated an ORF whose function remains uncertain. V was shortened by 7 bases and J by 1 base, with 20 bases between the two germline ends. This CDR3 is 17 amino acids long. In DNA form, the CDR3 reads TGCGCCAGCATAAACGGGACGACCAGGGGATCTGGAAACACCATATATTTT. Protein product: CASINGTTRGSGNTIYF.

This clone has just one count. The chain recombines TRBV14 with TRBJ2-5, with D tentatively TRBD2 (6 bases). The J call may be faulty, since TRBJ2-7 better matches the DNA end. CDR3 length: 13 residues. Germline V lookup: CDR1 SGHDN, CDR2 FVKESK. In DNA, the CDR3 is TGTGCCAGCAGCCAAGGTCTAGCGAACGAGCAGTACTTC. It codes for CASSQGLANEQYF.